The entry that follows covers one TCR beta chain sequence. Trimming took 2 bases from V and 2 from J; bases not matched to a gene: 1. CDR3 size: 14 residues. The germline gives CDR1 MNHEY, CDR2 SVGAGI. Isolated RNA was reverse transcribed into cDNA used as the sequencing template. Clones were read by immunoSEQ multiplex PCR, and TCRdb kept only the in-frame ones, dropping some. The sample carries about 140,000 clones, roughly 82% recorded once. The data were taken from a study of CD8+ T cells in alopecia areata. Stated treatment: oral pan-JAK inhibitor, 5-10 mg twice daily. Individuals with alopecia areata gave both lesional scalp punch biopsies and peripheral blood for collection.

The material was CD8+ T cells sorted from blood, obtained at week 4, from a patient treated with tofacitinib. V usage is TRBV6-5 and J usage is TRBJ2-5, with TRBD1 identical over 8 bases. This sequence was found in a human donor with alopecia areata. The CDR3 loop is CASSYGQGQETQYF. The CDR3 nucleotides read TGTGCCAGCAGTTACGGACAGGGTCAAGAGACCCAGTACTTC.